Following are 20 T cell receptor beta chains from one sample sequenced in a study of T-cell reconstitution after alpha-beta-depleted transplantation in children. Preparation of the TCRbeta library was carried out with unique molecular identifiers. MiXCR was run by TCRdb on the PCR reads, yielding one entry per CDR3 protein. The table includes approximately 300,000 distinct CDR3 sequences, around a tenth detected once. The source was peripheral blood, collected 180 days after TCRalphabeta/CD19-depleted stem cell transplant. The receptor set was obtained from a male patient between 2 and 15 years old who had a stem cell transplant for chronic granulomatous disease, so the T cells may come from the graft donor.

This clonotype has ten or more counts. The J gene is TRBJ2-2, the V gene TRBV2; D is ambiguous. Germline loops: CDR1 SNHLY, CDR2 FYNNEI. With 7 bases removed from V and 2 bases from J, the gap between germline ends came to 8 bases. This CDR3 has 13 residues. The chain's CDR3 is CASKYRNTGELFF. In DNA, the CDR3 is TGTGCCAGCAAATACAGAAACACCGGGGAGCTGTTTTTT. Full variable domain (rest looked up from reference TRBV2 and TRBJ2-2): EPEVTQTPSHQVTQMGQEVILRCVPISNHLYFYWYRQILGQKVEFLVSFYNNEISEKSEIFDDQFSVERPDGSNFTLKIRSTKLEDSAMYFCASKYRNTGELFFGEGSRLTVL.

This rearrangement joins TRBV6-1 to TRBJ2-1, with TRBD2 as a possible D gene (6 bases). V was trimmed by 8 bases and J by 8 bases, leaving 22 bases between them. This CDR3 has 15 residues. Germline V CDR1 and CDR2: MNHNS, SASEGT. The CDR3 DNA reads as TGTGCCAGCGGCCTAAAGGGGCAGGGAGGACATGAGCAGTTCTTC. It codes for CASGLKGQGGHEQFF.

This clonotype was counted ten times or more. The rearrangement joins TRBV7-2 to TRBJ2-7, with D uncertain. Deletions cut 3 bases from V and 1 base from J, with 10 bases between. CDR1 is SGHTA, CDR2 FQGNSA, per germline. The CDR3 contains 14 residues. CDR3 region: CASSLGLVSYEQYF. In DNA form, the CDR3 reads TGTGCCAGCAGCTTGGGCCTAGTTTCCTACGAGCAGTACTTC. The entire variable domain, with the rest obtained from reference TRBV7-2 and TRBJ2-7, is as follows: GAGVSQSPSNKVTEKGKDVELRCDPISGHTALYWYRQSLGQGLEFLIYFQGNSAPDKSGLPSDRFSAERTGGSVSTLTIQRTQQEDSAVYLCASSLGLVSYEQYFGPGTRLTVT.

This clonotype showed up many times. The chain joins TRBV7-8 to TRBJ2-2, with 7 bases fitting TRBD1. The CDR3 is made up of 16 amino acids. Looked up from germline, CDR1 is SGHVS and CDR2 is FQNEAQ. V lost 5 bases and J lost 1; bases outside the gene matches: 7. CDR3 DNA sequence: TGTGCCAGCAGCACCAGGACAGGAGAGAACACCGGGGAGCTGTTTTTT. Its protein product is CASSTRTGENTGELFF.

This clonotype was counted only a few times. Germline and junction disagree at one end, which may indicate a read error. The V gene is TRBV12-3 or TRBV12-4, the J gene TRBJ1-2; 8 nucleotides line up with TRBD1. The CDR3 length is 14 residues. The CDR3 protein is CASRPGAGGYGDTF. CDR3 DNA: TGTGCCAGCAGACCAGGGGCAGGGGGCTATGGCGACACCTTC.

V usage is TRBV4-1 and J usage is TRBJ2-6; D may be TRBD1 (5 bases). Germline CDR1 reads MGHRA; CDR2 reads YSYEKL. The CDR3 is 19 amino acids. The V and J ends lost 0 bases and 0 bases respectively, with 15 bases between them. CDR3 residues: CASSQDATAKYSGANVLTF. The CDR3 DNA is TGCGCCAGCAGCCAAGATGCGACAGCAAAGTACTCTGGGGCCAACGTCCTGACTTTC.

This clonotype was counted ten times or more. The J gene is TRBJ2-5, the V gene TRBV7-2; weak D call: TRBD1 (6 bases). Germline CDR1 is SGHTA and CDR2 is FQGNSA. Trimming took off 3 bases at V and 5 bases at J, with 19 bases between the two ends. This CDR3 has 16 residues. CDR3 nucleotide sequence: TGTGCCAGCAGCTTCGTGGCTAGCCCTAGGGGGGAGACCCAGTACTTC. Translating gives CASSFVASPRGETQYF.

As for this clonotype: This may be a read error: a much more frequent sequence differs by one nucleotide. The CDR3 protein is CACSQVGGGIGNSPLHF. CDR3 bases: TGTGCCTGCAGCCAAGTCGGGGGGGGCATAGGTAATTCACCCCTCCACTTT. The chain uses TRBV3-1 and TRBJ1-6, with D maybe TRBD1 (6 bases). CDR3 length equals 17 residues. CDR1 is LGHDT and CDR2 is YNNKEL in the germline V gene (reference sequence).

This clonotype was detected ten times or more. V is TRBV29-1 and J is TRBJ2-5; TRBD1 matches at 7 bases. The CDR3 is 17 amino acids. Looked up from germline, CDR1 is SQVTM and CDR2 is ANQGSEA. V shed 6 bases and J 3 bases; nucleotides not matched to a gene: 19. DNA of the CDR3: TGCAGCGTCACTGGGGCGGTACAGGGGAAGGGGAAAGAGACCCAGTACTTC. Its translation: CSVTGAVQGKGKETQYF. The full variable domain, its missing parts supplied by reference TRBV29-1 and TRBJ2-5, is SAVISQKPSRDICQRGTSLTIQCQVDSQVTMMFWYRQQPGQSLTLIATANQGSEATYESGFVIDKFPISRPNLTFSTLTVSNMSPEDSSIYLCSVTGAVQGKGKETQYFGPGTRLLVL.

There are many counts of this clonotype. The CDR3 DNA sequence: TGTGCCAGCAGCTCGAGGTCCAAGACTAGCGGGGGGACGAACACCGGGGAGCTGTTTTTT. Protein product: CASSSRSKTSGGTNTGELFF. The chain combines TRBV11-2 with TRBJ2-2; TRBD2 agrees at 13 bases. Per the germline V gene, CDR1 is SGHAT and CDR2 is FQNNGV. The CDR3 totals 20 residues. The J segment lost 0 bases and the V segment lost 4 bases, leaving 11 bases of the junction unmatched.

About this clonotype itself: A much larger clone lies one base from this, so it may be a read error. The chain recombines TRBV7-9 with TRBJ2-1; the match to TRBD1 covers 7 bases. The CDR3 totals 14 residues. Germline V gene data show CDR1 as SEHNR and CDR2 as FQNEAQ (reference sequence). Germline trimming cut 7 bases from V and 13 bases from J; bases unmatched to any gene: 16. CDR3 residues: CASIKRDSLLDQFF. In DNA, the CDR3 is TGTGCCAGCATCAAACGGGACAGCCTCTTAGATCAGTTCTTC.

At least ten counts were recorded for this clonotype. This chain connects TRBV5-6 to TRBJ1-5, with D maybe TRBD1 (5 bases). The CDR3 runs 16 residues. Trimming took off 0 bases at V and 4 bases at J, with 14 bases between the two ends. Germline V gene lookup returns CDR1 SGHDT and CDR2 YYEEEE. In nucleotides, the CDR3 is TGTGCCAGCAGCTTGGTGGGGCGAGTAGCAAATCAGCCCCAGCATTTT. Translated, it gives CASSLVGRVANQPQHF.

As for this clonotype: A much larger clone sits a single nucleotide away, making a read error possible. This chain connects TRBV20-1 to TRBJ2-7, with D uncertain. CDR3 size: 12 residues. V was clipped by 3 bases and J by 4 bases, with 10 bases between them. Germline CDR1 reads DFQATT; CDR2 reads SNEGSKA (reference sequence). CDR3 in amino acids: CSARESAYEQYF. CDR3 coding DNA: TGCAGTGCTAGGGAGTCAGCTTACGAGCAGTACTTC.

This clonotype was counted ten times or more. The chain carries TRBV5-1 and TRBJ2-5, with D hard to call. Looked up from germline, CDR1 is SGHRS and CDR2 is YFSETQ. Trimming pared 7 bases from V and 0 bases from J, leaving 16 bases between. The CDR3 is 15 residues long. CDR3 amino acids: CASSASPDNQETQYF. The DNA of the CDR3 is TGCGCCAGCTCCGCCTCCCCAGACAACCAAGAGACCCAGTACTTC.

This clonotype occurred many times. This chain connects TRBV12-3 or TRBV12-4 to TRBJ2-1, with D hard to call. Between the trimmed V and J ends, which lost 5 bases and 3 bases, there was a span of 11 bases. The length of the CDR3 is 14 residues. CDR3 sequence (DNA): TGTGCCAGCAGTCCCCCGACACGCTACAATGAGCAGTTCTTC. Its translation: CASSPPTRYNEQFF.

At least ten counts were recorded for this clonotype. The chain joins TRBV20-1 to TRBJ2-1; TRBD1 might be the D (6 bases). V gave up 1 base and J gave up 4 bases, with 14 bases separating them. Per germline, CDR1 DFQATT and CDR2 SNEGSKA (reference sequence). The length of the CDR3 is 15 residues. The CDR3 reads CSARATGLQYNEQFF. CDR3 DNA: TGCAGTGCTAGAGCTACAGGGCTCCAGTACAATGAGCAGTTCTTC.

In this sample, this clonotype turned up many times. The CDR3 DNA is TGTGCCAGCAGTTTCGGGCGAACCTACAATGAGCAGTTCTTC. The encoded protein is CASSFGRTYNEQFF. The V call is TRBV27, the J call TRBJ2-1; D is unclear. Germline V lookup: CDR1 MNHEY, CDR2 SMNVEV (reference sequence). Deletions cut 3 bases from V and 2 bases from J, with 8 bases between. This CDR3 has 14 residues.

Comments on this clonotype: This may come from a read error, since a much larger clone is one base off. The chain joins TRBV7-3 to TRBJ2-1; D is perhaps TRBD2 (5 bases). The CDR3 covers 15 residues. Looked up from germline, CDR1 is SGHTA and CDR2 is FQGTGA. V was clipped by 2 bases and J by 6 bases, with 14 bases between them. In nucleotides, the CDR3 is TGTGCCAGCAGCTTAGCGGGCTGGGGATTCAATGAGCAGTTCTTC. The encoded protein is CASSLAGWGFNEQFF.

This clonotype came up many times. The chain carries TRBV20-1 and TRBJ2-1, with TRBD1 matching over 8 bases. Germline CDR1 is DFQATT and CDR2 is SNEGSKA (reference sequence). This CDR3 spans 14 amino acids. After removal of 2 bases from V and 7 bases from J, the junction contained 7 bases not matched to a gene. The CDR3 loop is CSARSPGGGNEQFF. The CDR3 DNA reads TGCAGTGCTAGAAGCCCAGGGGGCGGGAATGAGCAGTTCTTC.

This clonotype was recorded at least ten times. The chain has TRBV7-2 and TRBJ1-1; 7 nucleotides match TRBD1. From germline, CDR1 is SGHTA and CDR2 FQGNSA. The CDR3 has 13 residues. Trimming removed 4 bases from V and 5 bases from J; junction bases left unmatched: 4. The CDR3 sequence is CASSSQQGTEAFF. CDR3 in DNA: TGTGCCAGCAGCTCTCAACAGGGGACTGAAGCTTTCTTT.